These 13 T cell receptor beta chains originate from one sample sequenced in a study of cytomegalovirus exposure and HLA in healthy donors. The PCR ran on 60 Vbeta and 13 Jbeta primers. TCRdb's table, derived via immunoSEQ multiplex PCR, lists solely in-frame clones and lacks some. The table lists about 190,000 clones, more than 70% of them singletons. Sequenced material: PBMCs. Receptors were obtained from a boy between 5 and 17 years old in good health and CMV-seronegative.

The chain carries TRBV6-1 and TRBJ2-7, with 8 bases aligning to TRBD2. Germline CDR1 reads MNHNS; CDR2 reads SASEGT. The CDR3 loop spans 16 amino acids. Germline trimming cut 4 bases from V and 5 bases from J; bases unmatched to any gene: 13. The CDR3 DNA follows: TGTGCCAGCAGTGGGTACAGCGGGGGCCTCCGGGACGAGCAGTACTTC. Its translation: CASSGYSGGLRDEQYF.

In its sample, this clone was seen once. V and J are TRBV27 and TRBJ1-5, with D unclear. This CDR3 comprises 15 residues. In germline, CDR1 is MNHEY, CDR2 SMNVEV (reference sequence). Trimming pared 3 bases from V and 2 bases from J, leaving 11 bases between. Written as DNA, the CDR3 is TGTGCCAGCAGTTTCGGAGGGCGCGGCAATCAGCCCCAGCATTTT. It codes for CASSFGGRGNQPQHF.

Here the CDR3 DNA reads TGTGCCAGCTCACCCCACCGGGAGTTGACCCAGTACTTC. Residues: CASSPHRELTQYF. The genes are TRBV18 and TRBJ2-5; TRBD2 is a possible D gene (6 bases). The germline V and J ends were trimmed by 3 bases and 7 bases, with 12 bases remaining between them. The V gene's germline CDR1 is KGHSH and CDR2 LQKENI. The CDR3 is 13 amino acids.

The gene calls are TRBV2 and TRBJ2-1; D is ambiguous. CDR1 SNHLY and CDR2 FYNNEI come from the germline V gene. The CDR3 covers 14 residues. The ends were cut back, 5 bases at V and 3 bases at J, with 11 bases in the middle. The CDR3 bases are TGTGCCAGCAGTAGCCGACTTGTCTACAATGAGCAGTTCTTC. It is translated as CASSSRLVYNEQFF.

The chain employs TRBV14 and TRBJ1-2; 9 bases match TRBD1. CDR3 length: 19 amino acids. Germline V gene sequence: CDR1 SGHDN, CDR2 FVKESK. Trimming cost V 3 bases and J 7 bases; bases outside gene matches: 21. DNA for the CDR3: TGTGCCAGCAGCCACAGTACCGGGACAGGGTTTCGTCTCCTTTTTGGCTACACCTTC. Amino acid sequence: CASSHSTGTGFRLLFGYTF.

With regard to this clone: The sample has other DNA sequences that encode this CDR3 too. This chain uses TRBV2 with TRBJ1-5; possible D gene TRBD1, 6 bases. Looked up from germline, CDR1 is SNHLY and CDR2 is FYNNEI. With 1 base removed from V and 4 bases from J, the gap between germline ends came to 8 bases. The CDR3 extends over 14 amino acids. CDR3 bases: TGTGCCAGCAGTGAAGGGCAGGGGAATCAGCCCCAGCATTTT. As protein: CASSEGQGNQPQHF. Together with reference TRBV2 and TRBJ1-5, the CDR3 gives the full variable domain: EPEVTQTPSHQVTQMGQEVILRCVPISNHLYFYWYRQILGQKVEFLVSFYNNEISEKSEIFDDQFSVERPDGSNFTLKIRSTKLEDSAMYFCASSEGQGNQPQHFGDGTRLSIL.

V and J are TRBV7-9 and TRBJ2-7; 7 bases map to TRBD1. The CDR3 is 14 residues long. Germline values: CDR1 SEHNR, CDR2 FQNEAQ (reference sequence). Unmatched junction bases numbered 8, after V lost 6 bases and J lost 3 bases. Written as DNA, the CDR3 is TGTGCCAGCAGTTTTGGGGGACAGCACTACGAGCAGTACTTC. As protein: CASSFGGQHYEQYF.

The CDR3 region is CASSSPGAGEPYEQYF. The CDR3 nucleotides are TGTGCCAGCAGCTCCCCCGGAGCGGGAGAGCCCTACGAGCAGTACTTC. The rearrangement joins TRBV5-4 to TRBJ2-7; 8 bases line up with TRBD2. This CDR3 comprises 16 residues. CDR1 is SGHNT and CDR2 is YYREEE in the germline V gene (reference sequence). V trimming: 3 bases; J trimming: 2 bases; junction bases outside the gene matches: 10.

The chain is built from TRBV5-4 and TRBJ2-3, with 7 bases identical to TRBD1. Per the germline V gene, CDR1 is SGHNT and CDR2 is YYREEE (reference sequence). The CDR3 spans 15 residues. V trimming: 6 bases; J trimming: 0 bases; junction bases outside the gene matches: 7. In DNA form, the CDR3 reads TGTGCCAGCACCTCGGGACAGCTAAGCACAGATACGCAGTATTTT. Translating gives CASTSGQLSTDTQYF.

V and J are TRBV4-3 and TRBJ2-5, with TRBD2 as a possible D gene (6 bases). Matching the DNA end better, TRBJ2-7 makes the J call doubtful. The germline V gene encodes CDR1 LGHNA and CDR2 YSLEER. The CDR3 is 14 amino acids. The CDR3 here is CASSQEGRGFEQYF. CDR3 coding DNA: TGCGCCAGCAGCCAAGAAGGTCGGGGGTTCGAGCAGTACTTC.

The chain links TRBV30 to TRBJ1-1; D not certain. The germline gives CDR1 GTSNPN, CDR2 SVGIG (reference sequence). This CDR3 region has 12 residues. The ends were cut back, 4 bases at V and 5 bases at J, with 11 bases in the middle. The CDR3 sequence is CAWNRGSTEAFF. The CDR3 DNA reads as TGTGCCTGGAACAGAGGGTCTACTGAAGCTTTCTTT.

V usage is TRBV28 and J usage is TRBJ2-1; perhaps TRBD1 as D (6 bases). V lost 3 bases and J 0 bases, leaving 9 bases between the germline ends. Germline V lookup: CDR1 MDHEN, CDR2 SYDVKM. This CDR3 is built from 15 residues. CDR3 nucleotide sequence: TGTGCCAGCAGTTTGAGGGGGATCTCCTACAATGAGCAGTTCTTC. It translates to CASSLRGISYNEQFF.

This clone appeared once. The chain employs TRBV28 and TRBJ2-1; 12 bases fit TRBD2. Germline values: CDR1 MDHEN, CDR2 SYDVKM. J gave up 6 bases and V 3 bases, and 3 bases lay outside the gene matches. The CDR3 spans 15 residues. In DNA, the CDR3 is TGTGCCAGCAGTTTCGGACTAGCGGGATCCAATGAGCAGTTCTTC. Translation gives CASSFGLAGSNEQFF.